This is a list of T cell receptor beta chains from one sample in a study of monozygotic twins with inflammatory bowel disease. TCRdb reanalyzed the 5' RACE reads and collapses them to one entry per CDR3 protein, without DNA. Seen in this sample are some 400,000 distinct CDR3 sequences; the ten most common clones hold about 2.4%. Sequencing was carried out using blood. Receptor source: a human donor with ulcerative colitis or Crohn's disease, or a healthy co-twin of an affected twin (not recorded which). The CDR3 runs from the conserved cysteine through the conserved F or W. The order of the fields is J gene, V gene, CDR3 protein.

J gene: TRBJ2-5
V gene: TRBV20-1
CDR3 protein: CSARAQTSVETQYF

J gene: TRBJ1-1
V gene: TRBV5-6
CDR3 protein: CASSKTEGARITEAFF

J gene: TRBJ1-2
V gene: TRBV6-1
CDR3 protein: CASSPRQGGYYGYTF

J gene: TRBJ1-5
V gene: TRBV6-1
CDR3 protein: CASRPGQANNQPQHF

J gene: TRBJ1-5
V gene: TRBV19
CDR3 protein: CASSIRAAAGGQPQHF

J gene: TRBJ2-1
V gene: TRBV29-1
CDR3 protein: CSVGGTGGVRGEQFF

J gene: TRBJ1-1
V gene: TRBV20-1
CDR3 protein: CSARVQMAEAFF

J gene: TRBJ1-5
V gene: TRBV19
CDR3 protein: CASSRARAEQPQHF

J gene: TRBJ2-7
V gene: TRBV10-3
CDR3 protein: CAINREGHTYEQYF

J gene: TRBJ2-1
V gene: TRBV5-1
CDR3 protein: CASSSPGQVYNEQFF

J gene: TRBJ1-4
V gene: TRBV7-2
CDR3 protein: CASSLRPAATNEKLFF

J gene: TRBJ2-1
V gene: TRBV6-6
CDR3 protein: CASSRSENEQFF

J gene: TRBJ1-2
V gene: TRBV24-1
CDR3 protein: CATSDPTRSGPDGYTF

J gene: TRBJ1-5
V gene: TRBV5-6
CDR3 protein: CASSVEGINQPQHF

J gene: TRBJ1-5
V gene: TRBV6-2/TRBV6-3
CDR3 protein: CASSHGGPQHF

J gene: TRBJ1-1
V gene: TRBV10-3
CDR3 protein: CAISAGTGAFF

J gene: TRBJ1-1
V gene: TRBV7-2
CDR3 protein: CASSFAGGNTEAFF

J gene: TRBJ2-1
V gene: TRBV9
CDR3 protein: CASSVEAGVRYEQFF

J gene: TRBJ2-4
V gene: TRBV7-9
CDR3 protein: CASSPPDRLLAKNIQYF

J gene: TRBJ2-1
V gene: TRBV4-2
CDR3 protein: CASSQESSGSGSNEQFF

J gene: TRBJ2-5
V gene: TRBV5-1
CDR3 protein: CASSTMGETQYF

J gene: TRBJ2-7
V gene: TRBV7-2
CDR3 protein: CASSLGSGTGYEQYF

J gene: TRBJ2-1
V gene: TRBV6-1
CDR3 protein: CASSDLAGVRNEQFF

J gene: TRBJ2-3
V gene: TRBV20-1
CDR3 protein: CSVRGSGMGTDTQYF

J gene: TRBJ2-5
V gene: TRBV18
CDR3 protein: CASSPGTVQETQYF

J gene: TRBJ2-3
V gene: TRBV18
CDR3 protein: CASSPPGTRSSTDTQYF

J gene: TRBJ2-1
V gene: TRBV6-5
CDR3 protein: CASSYSEGGNREQFF

J gene: TRBJ1-5
V gene: TRBV2
CDR3 protein: CASRWDRANGQPQHF

J gene: TRBJ1-3
V gene: TRBV6-5
CDR3 protein: CASSYSEGYGNTIYF

J gene: TRBJ2-7
V gene: TRBV16
CDR3 protein: CASSQDTTYEQYF

J gene: TRBJ1-1
V gene: TRBV7-6
CDR3 protein: CASSLVPTEAFF

J gene: TRBJ2-7
V gene: TRBV12-3/TRBV12-4
CDR3 protein: CASSLTEGNEQYF

J gene: TRBJ2-1
V gene: TRBV7-2
CDR3 protein: CASSLPGGGVQEQFF

J gene: TRBJ2-7
V gene: TRBV9
CDR3 protein: CASSVAEFYEQYF

J gene: TRBJ2-5
V gene: TRBV5-4
CDR3 protein: CASSLSLAGGSQETQYF

J gene: TRBJ2-2
V gene: TRBV4-2
CDR3 protein: CASSPQASAPSGELFF

J gene: TRBJ2-3
V gene: TRBV27
CDR3 protein: CASSLLPGTSGRGTDTQYF

J gene: TRBJ1-6
V gene: TRBV9
CDR3 protein: CASSEGETGPSPLHF

J gene: TRBJ2-1
V gene: TRBV2
CDR3 protein: CASSEAAGGPTRYNEQFF

J gene: TRBJ1-1
V gene: TRBV5-1
CDR3 protein: CASSSNRVWNTEAFF

J gene: TRBJ2-1
V gene: TRBV12-3/TRBV12-4
CDR3 protein: CASSTGTGGNNEQFF

J gene: TRBJ1-5
V gene: TRBV19
CDR3 protein: CASSLDRGWVQPQHF

J gene: TRBJ2-3
V gene: TRBV15
CDR3 protein: CATSTPRLAGVIDTQYF

J gene: TRBJ1-2
V gene: TRBV19
CDR3 protein: CASSITGANGYTF

J gene: TRBJ2-7
V gene: TRBV5-1
CDR3 protein: CASTNGGDPSYEQYF

J gene: TRBJ2-1
V gene: TRBV6-1
CDR3 protein: CASCRQQLLAGGDEQFF

J gene: TRBJ2-5
V gene: TRBV5-5
CDR3 protein: CASSSLPGGQETQYF

J gene: TRBJ2-3
V gene: TRBV12-3/TRBV12-4
CDR3 protein: CASTLTKGVRTDTQYF

J gene: TRBJ2-7
V gene: TRBV7-2
CDR3 protein: CASSFVGHEQYF

J gene: TRBJ2-2
V gene: TRBV24-1
CDR3 protein: CATSEVGLAVTGELFF

J gene: TRBJ1-3
V gene: TRBV7-6
CDR3 protein: CASSQGPSSGNTIYF

J gene: TRBJ2-1
V gene: TRBV7-3
CDR3 protein: CASSLIPGQVAVGQFF

J gene: TRBJ1-3
V gene: TRBV5-1
CDR3 protein: CASSGGPDGNTIYF

J gene: TRBJ1-4
V gene: TRBV5-5
CDR3 protein: CASSRGLGEKLFF

J gene: TRBJ1-1
V gene: TRBV7-9
CDR3 protein: CASSLGGEPPEAFF

J gene: TRBJ1-1
V gene: TRBV21-1
CDR3 protein: CASSKDGAEAFF

J gene: TRBJ2-2
V gene: TRBV7-2
CDR3 protein: CASNPRRSTGELFF

J gene: TRBJ1-2
V gene: TRBV10-3
CDR3 protein: CAIKETGRTALGTGYTF

J gene: TRBJ2-3
V gene: TRBV24-1
CDR3 protein: CATSGFNGQSATDTQYF